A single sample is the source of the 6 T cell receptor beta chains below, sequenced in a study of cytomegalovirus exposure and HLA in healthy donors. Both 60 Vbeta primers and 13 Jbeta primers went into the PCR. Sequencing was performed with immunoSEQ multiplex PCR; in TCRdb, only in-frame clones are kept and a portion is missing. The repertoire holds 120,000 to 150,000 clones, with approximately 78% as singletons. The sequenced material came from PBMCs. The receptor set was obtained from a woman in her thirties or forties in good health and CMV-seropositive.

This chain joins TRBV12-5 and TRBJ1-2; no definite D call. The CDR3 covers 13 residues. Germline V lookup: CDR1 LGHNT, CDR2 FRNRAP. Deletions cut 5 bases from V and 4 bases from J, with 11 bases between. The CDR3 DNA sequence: TGTGCTAGTGGTCCCGGCGGAGGCTATGGCTACACCTTC. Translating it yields CASGPGGGYGYTF.

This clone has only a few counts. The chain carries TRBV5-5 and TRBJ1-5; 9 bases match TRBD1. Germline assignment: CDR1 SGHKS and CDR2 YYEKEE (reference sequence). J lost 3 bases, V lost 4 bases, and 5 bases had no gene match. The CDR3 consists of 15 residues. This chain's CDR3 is CASSAGQGTNQPQHF. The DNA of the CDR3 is TGTGCCAGCAGCGCGGGACAGGGCACCAATCAGCCCCAGCATTTT. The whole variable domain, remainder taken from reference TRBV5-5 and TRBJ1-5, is DAGVTQSPTHLIKTRGQQVTLRCSPISGHKSVSWYQQVLGQGPQFIFQYYEKEERGRGNFPDRFSARQFPNYSSELNVNALLLGDSALYLCASSAGQGTNQPQHFGDGTRLSIL.

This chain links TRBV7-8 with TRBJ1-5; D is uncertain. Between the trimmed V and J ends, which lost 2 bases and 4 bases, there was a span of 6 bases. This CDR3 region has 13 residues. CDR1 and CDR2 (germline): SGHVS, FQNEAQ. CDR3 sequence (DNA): TGTGCCAGCAGCTTAACGCAGAATCAGCCCCAGCATTTT. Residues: CASSLTQNQPQHF.

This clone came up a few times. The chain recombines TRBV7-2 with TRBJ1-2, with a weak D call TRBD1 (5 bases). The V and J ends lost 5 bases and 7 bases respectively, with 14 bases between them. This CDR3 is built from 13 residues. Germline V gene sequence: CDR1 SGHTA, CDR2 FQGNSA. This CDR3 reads CASSPGGSRGYTF. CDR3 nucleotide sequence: TGTGCCAGCAGCCCCGGGGGGAGTCGTGGCTACACCTTC.

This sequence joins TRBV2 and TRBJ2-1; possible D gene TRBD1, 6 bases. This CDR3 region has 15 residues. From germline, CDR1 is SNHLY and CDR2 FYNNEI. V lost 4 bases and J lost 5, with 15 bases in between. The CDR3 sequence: CASSGVLRTDNEQFF. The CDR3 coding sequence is TGTGCCAGCAGTGGCGTTCTAAGGACAGACAATGAGCAGTTCTTC. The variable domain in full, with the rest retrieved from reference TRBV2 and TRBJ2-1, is EPEVTQTPSHQVTQMGQEVILRCVPISNHLYFYWYRQILGQKVEFLVSFYNNEISEKSEIFDDQFSVERPDGSNFTLKIRSTKLEDSAMYFCASSGVLRTDNEQFFGPGTRLTVL.

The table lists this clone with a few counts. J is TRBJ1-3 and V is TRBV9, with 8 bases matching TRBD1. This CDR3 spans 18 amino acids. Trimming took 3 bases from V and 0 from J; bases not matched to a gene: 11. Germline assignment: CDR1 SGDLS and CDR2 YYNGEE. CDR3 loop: CASSGALIGTGSGNTIYF. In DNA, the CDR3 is TGTGCCAGCAGCGGGGCCCTCATCGGGACAGGCTCTGGAAACACCATATATTTT. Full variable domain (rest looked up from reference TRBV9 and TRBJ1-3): DSGVTQTPKHLITATGQRVTLRCSPRSGDLSVYWYQQSLDQGLQFLIQYYNGEERAKGNILERFSAQQFPDLHSELNLSSLELGDSALYFCASSGALIGTGSGNTIYFGEGSWLTVV.